The T cell receptor (beta chain) described here comes from a study of blood T cell repertoires in COVID-19. Study details: Samples representing acute and convalescent COVID-19 were sourced from the United States, Italy and Spain. PBMCs, B-cell-depleted T cells, or T cells were the source of the cDNA or gDNA that made up the material.

Study processing details: Counts of nucleated cells, estimated from reference gene primer amplification, were obtained. TCRdb keeps only in-frame clones here, not all; method: immunoSEQ multiplex PCR. V and J calls and clone size are given by that table; D and trimming were obtained from the DNA. The data show around 260,000 clones, 80% to 90% seen once. CDR3 length: 15 residues. Germline V lookup: CDR1 MNHEY, CDR2 SVGAGI. After removal of 5 bases from V and 5 bases from J, the junction contained 11 bases not matched to a gene. This rearrangement joins TRBV6-5 to TRBJ1-2; TRBD1 agrees at 7 bases. The sequence was obtained from a woman aged 40 to 50 who had recovered from COVID-19. What was sequenced was peripheral blood. CDR3 protein: CASSQRGTVVYGYTF. For the CDR3, the DNA is TGTGCCAGCAGTCAAAGAGGGACAGTGGTTTATGGCTACACCTTC.